This TCR beta chain was profiled in a study of radiotherapy plus CTLA-4 blockade in lung cancer. Regarding the study as a whole: The study found tumor-derived TCR clones expanded in blood after radiotherapy plus ipilimumab.

Of note for this clone: Its antigen is undetermined.

After removal of 2 bases from V and 5 bases from J, the junction contained 6 bases not matched to a gene. Per germline, CDR1 SGDLS and CDR2 YYNGEE. The CDR3 has 15 amino acids. The table came from immunoSEQ multiplex PCR; TCRdb's copy has only in-frame clones and leaves some out. The table records tens of thousands of clones, 60% to 85% of them present only once. The receptor's source is a human donor with non-small cell lung cancer whose response to radiotherapy plus ipilimumab could not be evaluated. Some clones in this sample may be carry-over from other donors' samples. Sequences were derived from peripheral blood, sampled from a patient treated with radiotherapy plus ipilimumab. This chain links TRBV9 with TRBJ2-3, with 9 bases identical to TRBD2. The CDR3 DNA reads TGTGCCAGCAGCGTTGGGGGCGGGGGGGGAGATACGCAGTATTTT. Its protein is CASSVGGGGGDTQYF.